These 15 T cell receptor beta chains came from one sample sequenced in a study of technical replicates of blood from several donors. The repertoire was sequenced with immunoSEQ multiplex PCR; TCRdb's copy has only in-frame clones and lacks some. Among 55,000 to 75,000 clones, about 95% were seen once, and the ten largest hold around 3%. Sequencing was done on a sample of PBMCs. These receptors all stem from a human donor in good health. Some clones in this sample may be carry-over from other donors' samples.

The V call is TRBV5-6, the J call TRBJ2-5; weak D call: TRBD1 (5 bases). The CDR3 is 16 amino acids. V was pared by 0 bases and J by 1 base, with 13 bases between. Germline V gives CDR1 SGHDT, CDR2 YYEEEE. Written as DNA, the CDR3 is TGTGCCAGCAGCTTGGGGGCCGACAGTCCCCAAGAGACCCAGTACTTC. This encodes CASSLGADSPQETQYF.

The chain combines TRBV4-2 with TRBJ2-6; D remains unclear. This CDR3 contains 15 residues. Germline values: CDR1 LGHNA, CDR2 YNFKEQ. V gave up 2 bases and J gave up 0 bases, with 5 bases separating them. CDR3 nucleotides: TGTGCCAGCAGCCAACCCTACTCTGGGGCCAACGTCCTGACTTTC. Translated, it gives CASSQPYSGANVLTF.

The chain is built from TRBV7-9 and TRBJ2-1; 12 bases map to TRBD2. CDR3 length: 17 amino acids. Looked up from germline, CDR1 is SEHNR and CDR2 is FQNEAQ (reference sequence). J lost 8 bases, V lost 5 bases, and 13 bases had no gene match. The CDR3 reads CASSPNPGLAGSDEQFF. The CDR3, as DNA: TGTGCCAGCAGCCCGAACCCCGGACTAGCGGGGTCGGATGAGCAGTTCTTC.

The J gene is TRBJ2-2, the V gene TRBV21-1; the table's D call TRBD2 went unverified against the DNA. TRBV21-1 is annotated as a pseudogene. CDR3 size: 18 residues. This chain's CDR3 is CASIPNESGSRNTGELFF. CDR3 in DNA: TGTGCCAGCATCCCGAACGAGAGCGGGAGCAGGAACACCGGGGAGCTGTTTTTT.

This clone appeared once. The rearrangement links TRBV4-2 to TRBJ2-4, with D maybe TRBD2 (6 bases). V was trimmed by 0 bases and J by 8 bases, leaving 8 bases between them. Per the germline V gene, CDR1 is LGHNA and CDR2 is YNFKEQ. This CDR3 is built from 13 residues. CDR3 protein: CASSQEEGHIQYF. The CDR3 bases are TGTGCCAGCAGCCAAGAGGAGGGTCACATTCAGTACTTC.

The chain joins TRBV4-2 to TRBJ1-4; no definite D call. This CDR3 contains 15 residues. The V gene lost 4 bases and the J gene lost 4 bases, with 13 bases spanning the gap. Looked up from germline, CDR1 is LGHNA and CDR2 is YNFKEQ. The CDR3 DNA is TGTGCCAGCAGCCCTTTGGGAGGCAGTAATGAAAAACTGTTTTTT. This translates into CASSPLGGSNEKLFF.

The chain carries TRBV5-1 and TRBJ2-3; TRBD1 matches at 8 bases. Per the germline V gene, CDR1 is SGHRS and CDR2 is YFSETQ. This CDR3 has 14 residues. J gave up 1 base and V 4 bases, and 2 bases lay outside the gene matches. The CDR3 spells CASSPGGGTDTQYF. CDR3 in DNA: TGCGCCAGCAGCCCAGGGGGCGGCACAGATACGCAGTATTTT.

The chain combines TRBV2 with TRBJ2-7; 11 nucleotides line up with TRBD1. Germline V gives CDR1 SNHLY, CDR2 FYNNEI. The CDR3 is 15 amino acids. V lost 4 bases and J lost 4; bases outside the gene matches: 6. In DNA, the CDR3 is TGTGCCAGCAGTGTGGTAGGACAGGGGGCTTACGAGCAGTACTTC. It yields the protein CASSVVGQGAYEQYF.

This chain connects TRBV14 to TRBJ2-5; D uncertain. This CDR3 is built from 15 residues. V was pared by 0 bases and J by 2 bases, with 10 bases between. The germline V gene has CDR1 SGHDN and CDR2 FVKESK. The DNA of the CDR3 is TGTGCCAGCAGCCAAGATTGGGCAGTACAAGAGACCCAGTACTTC. Amino acids: CASSQDWAVQETQYF.

The chain links TRBV6-6 to TRBJ1-1; D may be TRBD1 (6 bases). The CDR3 totals 15 residues. V lost 4 bases and J lost 1, with 13 bases in between. The V gene's germline CDR1 is MNHNY and CDR2 SVGAGI (reference sequence). In DNA form, the CDR3 reads TGTGCCAGCAGTTTGGGGACACTTCGGAACACTGAAGCTTTCTTT. The encoded protein is CASSLGTLRNTEAFF.

This chain joins TRBV4-3 and TRBJ2-7, with 7 bases fitting TRBD1. The germline gives CDR1 LGHNA, CDR2 YSLEER. This CDR3 is built from 15 residues. J gave up 2 bases and V 8 bases, and 12 bases lay outside the gene matches. CDR3 nucleotide sequence: TGCGCCAGCCGAACCGACCGGGACAGCACCTACGAGCAGTACTTC. Amino acid sequence: CASRTDRDSTYEQYF.

The genes are TRBV29-1 and TRBJ2-7; 9 bases match TRBD2. This CDR3 has 14 residues. Germline V gives CDR1 SQVTM, CDR2 ANQGSEA. J lost 6 bases, V lost 6 bases, and 12 bases had no gene match. The CDR3 region is CSVLLRGGFGEQYF. The CDR3 DNA is TGCAGCGTATTATTGCGGGGGGGTTTCGGCGAGCAGTACTTC.

V and J are TRBV30 and TRBJ2-7, with TRBD2 as a possible D gene (6 bases). This CDR3 spans 12 amino acids. Germline lookup yields CDR1 GTSNPN and CDR2 SVGIG (reference sequence). V lost 8 bases and J lost 1, with 12 bases in between. CDR3 region: CAQSGQSYEQYF. Here the CDR3 DNA reads TGTGCCCAAAGCGGGCAATCCTACGAGCAGTACTTC. The full variable domain, with the rest looked up from reference TRBV30 and TRBJ2-7, is SQTIHQWPATLVQPVGSPLSLECTVEGTSNPNLYWYRQAAGRGLQLLFYSVGIGQISSEVPQNLSASRPQDRQFILSSKKLLLSDSGFYLCAQSGQSYEQYFGPGTRLTVT.

CDR3 DNA sequence: TGTGCCAGCAGGGTCGGGACTAGCCCCTTAGAGCAGTTCTTC. It encodes CASRVGTSPLEQFF. The chain employs TRBV5-8 and TRBJ2-1, with 9 nucleotides matching TRBD2. This CDR3 is 14 amino acids long. Looked up from germline, CDR1 is SGHTS and CDR2 is YDEGEE. V was clipped by 5 bases and J by 10 bases; unmatched bases: 10.

The chain recombines TRBV5-1 with TRBJ1-6; D not certain. The CDR3 is 14 amino acids. Trimming pared 4 bases from V and 10 bases from J, leaving 15 bases between. Germline CDR1 SGHRS, CDR2 YFSETQ. CDR3 sequence (DNA): TGCGCCAGCAGCCGGGGAAACGCCGGGTCACCCCTCCACTTT. Amino acids: CASSRGNAGSPLHF. The whole variable domain, remainder taken from reference TRBV5-1 and TRBJ1-6, is KAGVTQTPRYLIKTRGQQVTLSCSPISGHRSVSWYQQTPGQGLQFLFEYFSETQRNKGNFPGRFSGRQFSNSRSEMNVSTLELGDSALYLCASSRGNAGSPLHFGNGTRLTVT.